This T cell receptor (beta chain) was identified during a study of T-cell memory formation after mild COVID-19. This CDR3 spans 14 amino acids. V dropped 3 bases and J dropped 7; count of bases not matched to a gene: 4. TCR alpha and TCR beta cDNA libraries carrying sample barcodes and UMIs came from 5'RACE with constant-segment primers. TCRdb independently ran MiXCR on the 5' RACE reads; one entry per CDR3 protein. Of about 280,000 distinct CDR3 sequences in the sample, approximately 8.4% were seen once. This TCR derives from a man aged 18 to 29 who had mild COVID-19 (a few samples of this study predate the infection). Cell type and time point are not known. Specimen: PBMCs or a T cell subset sorted from them (not recorded which). The V and J genes are TRBV12-3 or TRBV12-4 and TRBJ2-1; the match to TRBD2 covers 9 bases. CDR3 protein: CASSFSTSGNEQFF. The CDR3 region has the DNA TGTGCCAGCAGTTTTTCGACTAGCGGAAATGAGCAGTTCTTC.